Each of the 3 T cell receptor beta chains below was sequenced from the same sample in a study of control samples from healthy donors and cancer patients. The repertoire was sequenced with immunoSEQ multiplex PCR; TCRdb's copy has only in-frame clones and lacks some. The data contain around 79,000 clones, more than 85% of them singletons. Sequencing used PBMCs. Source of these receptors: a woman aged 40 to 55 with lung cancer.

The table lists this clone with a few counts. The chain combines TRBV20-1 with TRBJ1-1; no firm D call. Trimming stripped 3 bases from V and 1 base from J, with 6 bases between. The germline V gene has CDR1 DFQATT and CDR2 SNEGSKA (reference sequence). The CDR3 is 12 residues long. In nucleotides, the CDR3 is TGCAGTGCTAGTGGGCCGAACACTGAAGCTTTCTTT. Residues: CSASGPNTEAFF.

The CDR3, as DNA: TGTGCCAGCAGCCAAAACGGGCGGTACTCTGGAAACACCATATATTTT. Encoded protein: CASSQNGRYSGNTIYF. V gene TRBV3-1 (or the pseudogene TRBV3-2) combines with J gene TRBJ1-3; D not resolved. In germline, CDR1 is LGHDT, CDR2 YNNKEL (reference sequence). With 2 bases removed from V and 0 bases from J, the gap between germline ends came to 11 bases. CDR3 length: 16 residues.

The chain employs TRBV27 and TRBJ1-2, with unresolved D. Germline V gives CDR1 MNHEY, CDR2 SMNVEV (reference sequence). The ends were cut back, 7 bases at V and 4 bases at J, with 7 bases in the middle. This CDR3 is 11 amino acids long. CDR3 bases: TGTGCCAGCACTAACGGCTATGGCTACACCTTC. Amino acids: CASTNGYGYTF.